Following are 9 T cell receptor beta chains from one sample sequenced in a study of regulatory T cells in long-lasting Graves disease. As to time point: newly diagnosed GD, antithyroid drugs for less than 3 months. The TCR library used RNA extracted from PBMCs. With iRepertoire HTBI primers and Arm-PCR of CDR3 regions, TCR beta libraries were built. TCRdb reprocessed the multiplex PCR reads via MiXCR and lists one record per CDR3 protein. The sample consists of about 240,000 distinct CDR3 sequences, just over 20% of them appearing once. The material was peripheral blood mononuclear cells (PBMCs), obtained at new diagnosis, from a patient treated with antithyroid drugs. The receptors derive from a female donor with Graves disease.

At least ten counts were recorded for this clonotype. The CDR3 is CSAAAGNYGYTF. CDR3 nucleotide sequence: TGCAGTGCTGCTGCGGGAAACTATGGCTACACCTTC. The chain is built from TRBV20-1 and TRBJ1-2; no reliable D call. The CDR3 has 12 amino acids. Trimming took 5 bases from V and 2 from J, leaving 9 bases between them. CDR1 and CDR2 from the germline V gene are DFQATT and SNEGSKA (reference sequence).

Only one count was recorded for this clonotype. This chain links TRBV5-8 with TRBJ2-7, with 8 positions matching TRBD1. Germline CDR1 reads SGHTS; CDR2 reads YDEGEE. There are 16 residues in the CDR3. V lost 1 base, J lost 6 bases, and 12 bases stayed unmatched. The CDR3 bases are TGTGCCAGCAGCTTGCCTCGACAGGGGCCAGGGGGCGAGCAGTACTTC. Its translation is CASSLPRQGPGGEQYF.

This clonotype was counted only a few times. The gene calls are TRBV3-1 and TRBJ2-1; 7 nucleotides match TRBD1. Germline V gene data show CDR1 as LGHDT and CDR2 as YNNKEL (reference sequence). This CDR3 comprises 17 residues. J gave up 3 bases and V 0 bases, and 8 bases lay outside the gene matches. CDR3 sequence (DNA): TGTGCCAGCAGCCAAGATCTGACAGGGAGATACTACAATGAGCAGTTCTTC. It specifies CASSQDLTGRYYNEQFF.

This clonotype showed up many times. This chain connects TRBV6-1 to TRBJ1-5; 8 bases match TRBD1. The V gene's germline CDR1 is MNHNS and CDR2 SASEGT. The CDR3 is made up of 18 amino acids. The J segment lost 1 base and the V segment lost 6 bases, leaving 14 bases of the junction unmatched. CDR3 protein: CASRPDPHRTGSNQPQHF. CDR3 DNA sequence: TGTGCCAGCAGGCCAGACCCGCATCGGACAGGGAGCAATCAGCCCCAGCATTTT.

CDR3 DNA: TGTGCCAGCAACAGCGAGGGGAATGAGCAGTTCTTC. The encoded protein is CASNSEGNEQFF. V usage is TRBV3-1 and J usage is TRBJ2-1, with D perhaps given as TRBD1 or TRBD2 (5 bases each). From germline, CDR1 is LGHDT and CDR2 YNNKEL (reference sequence). V was clipped by 7 bases and J by 7 bases, with 11 bases between them. The CDR3 loop spans 12 amino acids.

This clonotype was counted at least ten times. A read error may produce the germline difference seen at one junction end. The CDR3 DNA reads TGCGCCAGCAGTGATCCCCGTGGCGGGAGCTCCTACGAGCAGTACTTC. It encodes CASSDPRGGSSYEQYF. The chain is built from TRBV6-1 and TRBJ2-7; 7 bases agree with TRBD2. The CDR3 has 16 amino acids. The V gene's germline CDR1 is MNHNS and CDR2 SASEGT.

This clonotype was counted a few times. The chain couples TRBV5-5 to TRBJ2-7; D is unresolved. V lost 4 bases to trimming and J lost 2 bases, with 10 bases between them. Germline-derived CDR1 and CDR2 are SGHKS and YYEKEE (reference sequence). The CDR3 covers 13 residues. This chain's CDR3 is CASSRLFPYEQYF. In DNA form, the CDR3 reads TGTGCCAGCAGCCGTCTGTTCCCCTACGAGCAGTACTTC. Looking up the rest from reference TRBV5-5 and TRBJ2-7 gives the full variable domain: DAGVTQSPTHLIKTRGQQVTLRCSPISGHKSVSWYQQVLGQGPQFIFQYYEKEERGRGNFPDRFSARQFPNYSSELNVNALLLGDSALYLCASSRLFPYEQYFGPGTRLTVT.

The sample holds many counts of this clonotype. The gene calls are TRBV7-9 and TRBJ1-5; no definite D call. The V end was cut by 2 bases, the J end by 10 bases, with 15 bases between. In germline, CDR1 is SEHNR, CDR2 FQNEAQ (reference sequence). The CDR3 runs to 14 residues. The CDR3 coding sequence is TGTGCCAGCAGCTTACTAGGCCCCGATCGTCCCCAGCATTTT. This sequence encodes CASSLLGPDRPQHF.

The rearrangement links TRBV9 to TRBJ2-5, with TRBD2 as a possible D gene (5 bases). The CDR3 contains 12 residues. Deletions cut 0 bases from V and 5 bases from J, with 5 bases between. Germline-derived CDR1 and CDR2 are SGDLS and YYNGEE. The CDR3 sequence is CASSVGGETQYF. The CDR3 DNA reads TGTGCCAGCAGCGTAGGAGGGGAGACCCAGTACTTC.